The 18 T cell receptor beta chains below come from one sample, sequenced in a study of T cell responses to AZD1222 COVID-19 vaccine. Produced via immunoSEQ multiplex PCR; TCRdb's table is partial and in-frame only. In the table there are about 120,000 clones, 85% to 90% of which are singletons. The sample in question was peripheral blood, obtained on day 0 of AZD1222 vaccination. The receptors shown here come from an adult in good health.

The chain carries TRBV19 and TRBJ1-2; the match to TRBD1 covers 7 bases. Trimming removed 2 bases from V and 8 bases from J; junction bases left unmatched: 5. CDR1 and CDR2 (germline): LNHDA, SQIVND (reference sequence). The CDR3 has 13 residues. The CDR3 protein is CASSISTGRGYTF. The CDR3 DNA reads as TGTGCCAGTAGTATATCGACAGGGCGCGGCTACACCTTC.

The CDR3 reads CASDGLAGGFSYEQYF. CDR3 in DNA: TGTGCCAGCGACGGACTAGCGGGGGGCTTCTCCTACGAGCAGTACTTC. The V and J genes are TRBV2 and TRBJ2-7; 14 bases match TRBD2. The CDR3 is 16 amino acids. The trim removed 8 bases at V and 0 bases at J, leaving 6 bases unmatched. Germline loops: CDR1 SNHLY, CDR2 FYNNEI.

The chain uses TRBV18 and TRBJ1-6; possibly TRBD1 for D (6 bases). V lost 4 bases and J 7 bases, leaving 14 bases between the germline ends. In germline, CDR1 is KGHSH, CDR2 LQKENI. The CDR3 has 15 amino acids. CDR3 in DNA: TGTGCCAGCTCACTTTCGGGACAAGGCAATTCACCCCTCCACTTT. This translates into CASSLSGQGNSPLHF.

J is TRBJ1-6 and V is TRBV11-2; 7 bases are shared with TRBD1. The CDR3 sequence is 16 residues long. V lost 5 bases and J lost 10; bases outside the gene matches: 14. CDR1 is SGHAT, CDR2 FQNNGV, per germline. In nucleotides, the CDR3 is TGTGCCAGCAGCGACTCGCAGGGGGTTTGGGGGTCACCCCTCCACTTT. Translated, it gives CASSDSQGVWGSPLHF.

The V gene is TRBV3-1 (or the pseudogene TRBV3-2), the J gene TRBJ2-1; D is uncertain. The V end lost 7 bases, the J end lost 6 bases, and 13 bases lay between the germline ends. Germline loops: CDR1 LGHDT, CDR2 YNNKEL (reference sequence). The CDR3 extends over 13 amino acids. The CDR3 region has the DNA TGTGCCAGCACAATGCGCCACTCCAATGAGCAGTTCTTC. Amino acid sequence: CASTMRHSNEQFF.

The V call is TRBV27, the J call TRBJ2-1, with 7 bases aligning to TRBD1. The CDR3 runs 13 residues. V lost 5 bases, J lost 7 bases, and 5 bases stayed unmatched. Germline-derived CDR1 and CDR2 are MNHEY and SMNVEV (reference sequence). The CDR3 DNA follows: TGTGCCAGCAGTACGACAGGGCTGAATGAGCAGTTCTTC. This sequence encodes CASSTTGLNEQFF.

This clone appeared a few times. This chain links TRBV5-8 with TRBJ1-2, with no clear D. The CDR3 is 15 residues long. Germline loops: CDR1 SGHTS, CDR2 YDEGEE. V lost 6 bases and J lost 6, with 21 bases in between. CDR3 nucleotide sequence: TGTGCCAGCATCCTACTCTGGGAGGTGGTGGATGGCTACACCTTC. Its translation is CASILLWEVVDGYTF. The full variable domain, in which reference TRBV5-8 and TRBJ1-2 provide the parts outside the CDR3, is EAGVTQSPTHLIKTRGQQATLRCSPISGHTSVYWYQQALGLGLQFLLWYDEGEERNRGNFPPRFSGRQFPNYSSELNVNALELEDSALYLCASILLWEVVDGYTFGSGTRLTVV.

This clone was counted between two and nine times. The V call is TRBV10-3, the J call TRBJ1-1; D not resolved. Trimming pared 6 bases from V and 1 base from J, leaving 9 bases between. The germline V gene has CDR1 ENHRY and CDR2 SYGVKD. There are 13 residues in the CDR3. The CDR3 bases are TGTGCCATCAGCGGGCCAGCGAACACTGAAGCTTTCTTT. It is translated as CAISGPANTEAFF.

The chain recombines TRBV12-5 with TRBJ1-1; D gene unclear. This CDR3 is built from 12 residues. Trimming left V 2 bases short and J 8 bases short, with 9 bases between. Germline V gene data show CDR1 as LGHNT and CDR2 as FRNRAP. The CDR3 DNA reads TGTGCTAGTGGTTTGTGGGCGGGGGAAGCTTTCTTT. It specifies CASGLWAGEAFF. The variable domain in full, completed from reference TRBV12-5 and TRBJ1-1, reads DARVTQTPRHKVTEMGQEVTMRCQPILGHNTVFWYRQTMMQGLELLAYFRNRAPLDDSGMPKDRFSAEMPDATLATLKIQPSEPRDSAVYFCASGLWAGEAFFGQGTRLTVV.

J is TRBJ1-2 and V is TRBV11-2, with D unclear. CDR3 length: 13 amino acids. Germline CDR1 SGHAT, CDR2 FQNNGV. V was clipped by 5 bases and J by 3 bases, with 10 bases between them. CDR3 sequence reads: CASSPGLDYGYTF. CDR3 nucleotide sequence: TGTGCCAGCAGCCCGGGGTTGGACTATGGCTACACCTTC.

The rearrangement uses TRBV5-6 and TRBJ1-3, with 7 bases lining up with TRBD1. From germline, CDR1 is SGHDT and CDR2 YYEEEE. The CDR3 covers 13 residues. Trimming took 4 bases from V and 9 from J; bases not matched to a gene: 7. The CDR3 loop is CASSGTTGSTIYF. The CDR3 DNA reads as TGTGCCAGCAGCGGAACGACAGGGTCCACCATATATTTT. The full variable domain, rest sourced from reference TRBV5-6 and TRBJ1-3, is DAGVTQSPTHLIKTRGQQVTLRCSPKSGHDTVSWYQQALGQGPQFIFQYYEEEERQRGNFPDRFSGHQFPNYSSELNVNALLLGDSALYLCASSGTTGSTIYFGEGSWLTVV.

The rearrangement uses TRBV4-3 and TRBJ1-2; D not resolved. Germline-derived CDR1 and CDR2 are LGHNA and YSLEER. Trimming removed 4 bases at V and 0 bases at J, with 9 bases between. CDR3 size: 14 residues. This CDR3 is CASSPSQANYGYTF. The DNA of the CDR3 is TGCGCCAGCAGCCCTTCGCAAGCTAACTATGGCTACACCTTC.

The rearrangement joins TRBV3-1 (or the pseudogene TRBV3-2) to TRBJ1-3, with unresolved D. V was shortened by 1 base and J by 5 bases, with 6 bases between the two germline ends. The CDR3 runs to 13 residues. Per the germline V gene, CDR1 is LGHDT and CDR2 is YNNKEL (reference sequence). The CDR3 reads CASSQGDRNTIYF. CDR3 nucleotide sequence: TGTGCCAGCAGCCAAGGGGATAGAAACACCATATATTTT.

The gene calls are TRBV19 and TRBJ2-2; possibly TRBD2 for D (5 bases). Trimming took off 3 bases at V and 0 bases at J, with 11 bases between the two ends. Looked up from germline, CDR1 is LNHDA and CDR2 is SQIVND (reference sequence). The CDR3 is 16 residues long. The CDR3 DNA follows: TGTGCCAGTAGTATCATCCCAGCGGCGAACACCGGGGAGCTGTTTTTT. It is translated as CASSIIPAANTGELFF.

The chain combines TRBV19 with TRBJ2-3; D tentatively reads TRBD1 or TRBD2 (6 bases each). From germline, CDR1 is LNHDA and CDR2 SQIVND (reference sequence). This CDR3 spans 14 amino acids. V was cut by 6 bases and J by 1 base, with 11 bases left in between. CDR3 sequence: CASRIRGGTDTQYF. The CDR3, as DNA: TGTGCCAGTAGAATAAGGGGGGGCACAGATACGCAGTATTTT.

The CDR3 region has the DNA TGTGCCAGCAGTTTACAACAGGGAGTCCACGAGCAGTACTTC. The encoded protein is CASSLQQGVHEQYF. The chain employs TRBV27 and TRBJ2-7; TRBD1 is a possible D gene (6 bases). The V gene's germline CDR1 is MNHEY and CDR2 SMNVEV (reference sequence). Between the trimmed V and J ends, which lost 2 bases and 5 bases, there was a span of 13 bases. The CDR3 is 14 residues long.

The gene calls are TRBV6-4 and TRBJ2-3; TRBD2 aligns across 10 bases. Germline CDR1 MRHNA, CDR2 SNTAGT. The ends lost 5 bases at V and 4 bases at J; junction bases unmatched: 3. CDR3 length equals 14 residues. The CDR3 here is CASSLAGDPDTQYF. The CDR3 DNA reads TGTGCCAGCAGTCTAGCGGGAGACCCAGATACGCAGTATTTT.

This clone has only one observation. The CDR3 nucleotides read TGTGCCAGCAGCGTAGCTCCGGGATCGACCAAAAACATTCAGTACTTC. This encodes CASSVAPGSTKNIQYF. The chain links TRBV9 to TRBJ2-4, with TRBD2 as a possible D gene (5 bases). V shed 0 bases and J shed 2 bases, with 12 bases lying between them. Germline CDR1 reads SGDLS; CDR2 reads YYNGEE. This CDR3 region has 16 residues.